Presented here are 4 T cell receptor beta chains from one specimen sequenced in a study of T cell responses to AZD1222 COVID-19 vaccine. Some clones are missing from TCRdb's copy, which holds only in-frame ones; the method was immunoSEQ multiplex PCR. This sample carries 150,000 to 200,000 clones, around 94% of them seen once, and the ten largest clones take 3.6%. The sample consisted of peripheral blood, taken 28 days after the second dose of the MenACWY control vaccine. The receptors were gathered from an adult who received the MenACWY meningococcal vaccine as a control.

The chain employs TRBV6-5 and TRBJ2-7; no clear D. CDR1 MNHEY and CDR2 SVGAGI come from the germline V gene. Trimming stripped 3 bases from V and 0 bases from J, with 9 bases between. The CDR3 runs 14 residues. CDR3 DNA: TGTGCCAGCAGTTATTCACCGTTCTCCTACGAGCAGTACTTC. Residues: CASSYSPFSYEQYF.

The chain is built from TRBV24-1 and TRBJ2-3, with D possibly matching TRBD2 (7 bases). Germline V CDR1 and CDR2: KGHDR, SFDVKD. The CDR3 totals 20 residues. The V and J ends lost 4 bases and 1 base respectively, with 26 bases between them. CDR3 residues: CATSDPSGTFRGSGTDTQYF. In DNA, the CDR3 is TGTGCCACCAGTGACCCGAGCGGGACTTTCAGGGGTTCAGGCACAGATACGCAGTATTTT.

DNA for the CDR3: TGTGCCAGCAGCAAAGGGCAGGGTAGGTACGAGCAGTACTTC. It encodes CASSKGQGRYEQYF. The J gene is TRBJ2-7, the V gene TRBV21-1; the table assigns TRBD1, which was not confirmed against the DNA. TRBV21-1 is given as a pseudogene. This CDR3 spans 14 amino acids.

This sequence joins TRBV7-2 and TRBJ1-1, with 7 bases identical to TRBD1. The CDR3 covers 14 residues. With V trimmed by 3 bases and J by 5 bases, 6 bases remained unmatched. Germline CDR1 reads SGHTA; CDR2 reads FQGNSA. CDR3 residues: CASSFTGAGTEAFF. CDR3 in DNA: TGTGCCAGCAGCTTCACAGGGGCGGGTACTGAAGCTTTCTTT.